A selection of T cell receptor beta chains follows, all from one sample in a study of blood T cell repertoires in COVID-19. Generated by immunoSEQ multiplex PCR, the TCRdb table keeps only in-frame clones and is missing some. The sample records about half a million clones, 85% to 90% being singletons. Input material: peripheral blood. Receptors were obtained from a man between 18 and 29 years old with COVID-19, enrolled during active disease. CDR3s include the opening cysteine and the closing phenylalanine or tryptophan. The order of the fields is clone size, D gene, V gene, CDR3 length, J gene, CDR3 DNA, CDR3 protein. The D gene is left open where the match is weak. Size is stated for part of the rows, as once, few or many counts, or as a class when the clone is expanded.

clone_size: .
d_call: .
v_call: TRBV2
cdr3_length: 16
j_call: TRBJ2-7
cdr3_nt: TGTGCCAGCAGAAGGGGGACGGCGGCGAACGGGAACGAGCAGTACTTC
cdr3_aa: CASRRGTAANGNEQYF

clone_size: few
d_call: .
v_call: TRBV7-3
cdr3_length: 13
j_call: TRBJ1-1
cdr3_nt: TGTGCCAGCAGCGTGGGACATAACACTGAAGCTTTCTTT
cdr3_aa: CASSVGHNTEAFF

clone_size: .
d_call: .
v_call: TRBV4-1
cdr3_length: 17
j_call: TRBJ1-1
cdr3_nt: TGCGCCAGCAGCCAGTTCCCTAGTGTAGGGGAGGGCACTGAAGCTTTCTTT
cdr3_aa: CASSQFPSVGEGTEAFF

clone_size: .
d_call: .
v_call: TRBV18
cdr3_length: 14
j_call: TRBJ1-2
cdr3_nt: TGTGCCAGCTCGCCCATCGAGGGCGGCTATGGCTACACCTTC
cdr3_aa: CASSPIEGGYGYTF

clone_size: .
d_call: TRBD2
v_call: TRBV6-1
cdr3_length: 16
j_call: TRBJ2-5
cdr3_nt: TGTGCCAGCAGTGAAGCATCGCGGGGGAGAAAAGAGACCCAGTACTTC
cdr3_aa: CASSEASRGRKETQYF

clone_size: .
d_call: .
v_call: TRBV5-1
cdr3_length: 14
j_call: TRBJ2-1
cdr3_nt: TGCGCCAGCAGCTGGGGACTCCAGATGGGTGAGCAGTTCTTC
cdr3_aa: CASSWGLQMGEQFF

clone_size: .
d_call: .
v_call: TRBV19
cdr3_length: 13
j_call: TRBJ1-2
cdr3_nt: TGTGCCAGTAGTATTTTTACAGACTATGGCTACACCTTC
cdr3_aa: CASSIFTDYGYTF

clone_size: .
d_call: .
v_call: TRBV20-1
cdr3_length: 14
j_call: TRBJ2-7
cdr3_nt: TGCAGTGCTAGTGGTAGCGGAACATCCTACGAGCAGTACTTC
cdr3_aa: CSASGSGTSYEQYF

clone_size: .
d_call: .
v_call: TRBV4-1
cdr3_length: 15
j_call: TRBJ2-3
cdr3_nt: TGCGCCAGCAGCCAAGACAGGGTGAGCACAGATACGCAGTATTTT
cdr3_aa: CASSQDRVSTDTQYF

clone_size: .
d_call: .
v_call: TRBV12-3/TRBV12-4
cdr3_length: 13
j_call: TRBJ2-1
cdr3_nt: TGTGCCAGCAGATTGGGACTGTCCCATGAGCAGTTCTTC
cdr3_aa: CASRLGLSHEQFF

clone_size: once
d_call: .
v_call: TRBV4-1
cdr3_length: 17
j_call: TRBJ2-5
cdr3_nt: TGCGCCAGCAGCCAGACGGATTGGGCGATACCGGGGGAGACCCAGTACTTC
cdr3_aa: CASSQTDWAIPGETQYF

clone_size: .
d_call: TRBD2
v_call: TRBV4-1
cdr3_length: 20
j_call: TRBJ2-7
cdr3_nt: TGCGCCAGCAGCCAAGGAATTACGGGACTAGCAATGTATCGGATGGGCGAGCAGTACTTC
cdr3_aa: CASSQGITGLAMYRMGEQYF

clone_size: .
d_call: .
v_call: TRBV13
cdr3_length: 15
j_call: TRBJ1-5
cdr3_nt: TGTGCCAGCAGCTTAGGCAGGACAGCAGGTCAGCCCCAGCATTTT
cdr3_aa: CASSLGRTAGQPQHF